This T cell receptor beta chain was obtained from a study of blood T cell repertoires in COVID-19. In the study overall: There were acute and convalescent COVID-19 samples, and they came from the United States, Italy and Spain.

Seattle participants joined during active infection and were tracked over time. Looked up from germline, CDR1 is SEHNR and CDR2 is FQNEAQ (reference sequence). V was cut by 2 bases and J by 0 bases, with 8 bases left in between. The length of the CDR3 is 14 residues. The authors' processing: Cell counts per sample came from amplifying reference gene primers. Clones were read by immunoSEQ multiplex PCR, and TCRdb kept only the in-frame ones, dropping some. The V and J calls and clone size come from that table; D and trimming were worked out from the DNA. This sample has roughly 180,000 clones, with approximately 86% found just once.

The V call is TRBV7-9, the J call TRBJ2-7; tentative D call: TRBD1 (6 bases). This receptor was taken from a man aged 80 or over with COVID-19, enrolled during active disease. Material: peripheral blood. The CDR3: CASSLTGPSYEQYF. CDR3 sequence (DNA): TGTGCCAGCAGCTTAACAGGGCCCTCCTACGAGCAGTACTTC.